The sequence of this TCR beta chain was determined in a study of shared clonotypes between healthy human individuals. Study results and caveats: Shared clonotypes: about 5.3% naive CD4, around 3.5% naive CD8, under 2.5% memory CD4, 0.4% memory CD8. Clonotype sharing levels among donors were expected to vary with sequencing depth.

Worth noting for this clone: The antigen is not known.

CD45RA-negative memory and CD45RA+ naive subsets were split from the CD4+ cells. About 30,000 T cell genomes, or approximately 200 ng DNA, went into the sorted-subset replicate PCRs. Clones were read by immunoSEQ multiplex PCR, and TCRdb kept only the in-frame ones, dropping some. The sample yields 1.4 million to 1.5 million clones, 96% seen once. V shed 4 bases and J 4 bases; nucleotides not matched to a gene: 5. The CDR3 loop spans 15 amino acids. Germline values: CDR1 SGHNT, CDR2 YENEEA. The TCR originated in a man aged 30 to 45 in good health. Material for sequencing was naive CD4+ T cells sorted from blood. Documented subset: CD45RA+ positively selected. This rearrangement joins TRBV11-3 to TRBJ2-2; 8 nucleotides align to TRBD1. The CDR3 coding sequence is TGTGCCAGCAGCTCGACAGGGGTCCTCACCGGGGAGCTGTTTTTT. Amino acids: CASSSTGVLTGELFF.